This T cell receptor (beta chain) was sequenced in a study of blood T cell repertoires in COVID-19. About the study: T cells, B-cell-depleted T cells, or PBMCs provided the cDNA or gDNA that served as material.

Germline V CDR1 and CDR2: SGHTA, FQGTGA. The CDR3 contains 19 residues. The trim removed 3 bases at V and 0 bases at J, leaving 9 bases unmatched. Patients of the Seattle cohort, enrolled during active infection, were followed longitudinally. In the source study's methods: Using reference gene primer amplification, nucleated cell counts were estimated. Method: immunoSEQ multiplex PCR; TCRdb's copy keeps in-frame clones and lacks some. The DNA gave D and trimming, while V, J and clone size come from that table. Here the sample spans about 240,000 clones, around 85% being singletons. Specimen: peripheral blood. V usage is TRBV7-3 and J usage is TRBJ2-1, with 12 bases matching TRBD2. The origin of this receptor is a man over 45 with COVID-19, enrolled during active disease. Here the CDR3 reads CASSFGLAGPQRSYNEQFF. CDR3 DNA: TGTGCCAGCAGCTTCGGACTAGCGGGACCACAACGCTCCTACAATGAGCAGTTCTTC. Full variable domain (rest looked up from reference TRBV7-3 and TRBJ2-1): GAGVSQTPSNKVTEKGKYVELRCDPISGHTALYWYRQSLGQGPEFLIYFQGTGAADDSGLPNDRFFAVRPEGSVSTLKIQRTERGDSAVYLCASSFGLAGPQRSYNEQFFGPGTRLTVL.